This TCR beta chain was sequenced in a study of early T cells in non-severe SARS-CoV-2 infection. TCRdb independently ran MiXCR on the 5' RACE reads; one entry per CDR3 protein. This table holds about 26,000 distinct CDR3 sequences, roughly 5.3% found once. In this sample, this clonotype turned up many times. Germline V gives CDR1 SGHRS, CDR2 YFSETQ. The CDR3 is made up of 16 amino acids. Germline trimming cut 3 bases from V and 4 bases from J; bases unmatched to any gene: 8. The sample was whole blood. This chain links TRBV5-1 with TRBJ2-3, with TRBD1 identical over 10 bases. The receptor comes from an adult who was a healthcare worker with PCR-confirmed SARS-CoV-2 infection or an uninfected control (not recorded which). The CDR3 sequence: CASSYSGTGVADTQYF. DNA of the CDR3: TGCGCCAGCAGCTACTCCGGGACAGGGGTAGCAGATACGCAGTATTTT.